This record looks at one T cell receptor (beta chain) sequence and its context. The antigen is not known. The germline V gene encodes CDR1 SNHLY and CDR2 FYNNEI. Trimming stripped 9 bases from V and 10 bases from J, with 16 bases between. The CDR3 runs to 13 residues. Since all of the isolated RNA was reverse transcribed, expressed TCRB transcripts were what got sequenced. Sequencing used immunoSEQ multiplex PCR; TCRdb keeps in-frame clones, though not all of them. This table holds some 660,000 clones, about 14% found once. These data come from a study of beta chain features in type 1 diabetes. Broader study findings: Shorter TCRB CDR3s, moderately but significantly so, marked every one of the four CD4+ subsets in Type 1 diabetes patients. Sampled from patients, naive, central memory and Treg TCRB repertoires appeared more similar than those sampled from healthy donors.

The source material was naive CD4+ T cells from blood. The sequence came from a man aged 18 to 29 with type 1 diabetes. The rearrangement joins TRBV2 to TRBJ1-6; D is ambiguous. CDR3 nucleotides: TGTGCCAGTAGGGTCATGGATTTCTCACCCCTCCACTTT. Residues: CASRVMDFSPLHF.